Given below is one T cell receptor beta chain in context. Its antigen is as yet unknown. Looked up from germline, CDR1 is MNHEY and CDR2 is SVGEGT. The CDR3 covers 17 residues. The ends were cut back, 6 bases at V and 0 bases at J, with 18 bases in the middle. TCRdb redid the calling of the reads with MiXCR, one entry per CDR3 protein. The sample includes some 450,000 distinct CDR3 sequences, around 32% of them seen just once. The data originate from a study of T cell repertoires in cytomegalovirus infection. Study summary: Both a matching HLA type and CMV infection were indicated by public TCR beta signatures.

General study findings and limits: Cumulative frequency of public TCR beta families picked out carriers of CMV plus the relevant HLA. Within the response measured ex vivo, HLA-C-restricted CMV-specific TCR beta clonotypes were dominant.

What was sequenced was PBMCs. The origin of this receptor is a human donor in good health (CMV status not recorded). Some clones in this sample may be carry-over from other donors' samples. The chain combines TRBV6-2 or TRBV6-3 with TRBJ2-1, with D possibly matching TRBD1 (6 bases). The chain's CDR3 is CASRNRKTGSSYNEQFF. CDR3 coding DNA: TGTGCCAGCAGAAACCGGAAAACAGGGAGCTCCTACAATGAGCAGTTCTTC.